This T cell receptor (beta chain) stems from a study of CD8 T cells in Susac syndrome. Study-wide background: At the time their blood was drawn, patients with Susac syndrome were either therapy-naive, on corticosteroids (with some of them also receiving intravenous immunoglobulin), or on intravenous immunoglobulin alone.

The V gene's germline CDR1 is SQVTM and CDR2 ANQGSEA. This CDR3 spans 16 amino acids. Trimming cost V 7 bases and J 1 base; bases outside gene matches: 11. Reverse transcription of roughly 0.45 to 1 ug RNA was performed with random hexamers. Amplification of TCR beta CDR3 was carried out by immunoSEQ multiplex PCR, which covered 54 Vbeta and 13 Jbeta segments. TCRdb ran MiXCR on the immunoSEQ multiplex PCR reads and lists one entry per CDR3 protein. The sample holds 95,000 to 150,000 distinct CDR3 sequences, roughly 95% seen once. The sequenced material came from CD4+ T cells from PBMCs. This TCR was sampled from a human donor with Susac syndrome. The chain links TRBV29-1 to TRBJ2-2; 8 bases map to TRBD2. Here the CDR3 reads CSGRGAGEGNTGELFF. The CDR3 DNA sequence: TGCAGCGGCCGAGGAGCGGGAGAGGGGAACACCGGGGAGCTGTTTTTT.